This is a list of T cell receptor beta chains from one sample in a study of shared clonotypes between healthy human individuals. The protocol was immunoSEQ multiplex PCR, while the TCRdb copy is restricted to in-frame clones and leaves out a portion. The sample lists roughly 890,000 clones; almost 95% were seen once. The specimen was naive CD8+ T cells sorted from blood. These receptors were taken from a man younger than 40 in good health. The CDR3 runs from the conserved cysteine through the conserved F or W. Each record gives: CDR3 protein, CDR3 DNA, V gene, D gene, clone size, CDR3 length, J gene. D genes are given only for firm matches. Some rows have no size entry. The others give once, few or many, or a class for an expanded clone.

cdr3_aa: CASSFYTGGNIQYF; cdr3_nt: TGTGCCAGCAGCTTCTATACAGGGGGAAACATTCAGTACTTC; v_call: TRBV13; d_call: TRBD1; clone_size: NA; cdr3_length: 14; j_call: TRBJ2-4
cdr3_aa: CATSTGDSYEQYF; cdr3_nt: TGTGCCACCAGCACAGGGGATAGCTACGAGCAGTACTTC; v_call: TRBV15; d_call: NA; clone_size: NA; cdr3_length: 13; j_call: TRBJ2-7
cdr3_aa: CASSPPNVNYGYTF; cdr3_nt: TGTGCCAGCAGCCCCCCCAACGTGAACTATGGCTACACCTTC; v_call: TRBV7-2; d_call: NA; clone_size: NA; cdr3_length: 14; j_call: TRBJ1-2
cdr3_aa: CASSHPRRDSGGTEAFF; cdr3_nt: TGTGCCAGCAGCCATCCAAGGCGCGACAGTGGGGGCACTGAAGCTTTCTTT; v_call: TRBV7-9; d_call: NA; clone_size: few; cdr3_length: 17; j_call: TRBJ1-1
cdr3_aa: CASSFGQGGTEAFF; cdr3_nt: TGTGCCAGTAGTTTTGGACAGGGAGGCACTGAAGCTTTCTTT; v_call: TRBV19; d_call: TRBD1; clone_size: NA; cdr3_length: 14; j_call: TRBJ1-1
cdr3_aa: CASSLGTGGANTEAFF; cdr3_nt: TGTGCCAGCAGCTTAGGTACAGGGGGCGCGAACACTGAAGCTTTCTTT; v_call: TRBV11-2; d_call: TRBD1; clone_size: NA; cdr3_length: 16; j_call: TRBJ1-1
cdr3_aa: CASSLDGQRNTEAFF; cdr3_nt: TGTGCCAGCAGCTTAGACGGGCAGAGGAACACTGAAGCTTTCTTT; v_call: TRBV7-9; d_call: NA; clone_size: NA; cdr3_length: 15; j_call: TRBJ1-1
cdr3_aa: CASSLMGYSNQPQHF; cdr3_nt: TGCGCCAGCAGCTTAATGGGGTATAGCAATCAGCCCCAGCATTTT; v_call: TRBV5-1; d_call: NA; clone_size: once; cdr3_length: 15; j_call: TRBJ1-5
cdr3_aa: CASGVGASPDTQYF; cdr3_nt: TGTGCCAGCGGAGTGGGGGCCTCCCCGGATACGCAGTATTTT; v_call: TRBV13; d_call: NA; clone_size: NA; cdr3_length: 14; j_call: TRBJ2-3
cdr3_aa: CASGDGASYEQYF; cdr3_nt: TGTGCCAGCGGAGACGGAGCTTCCTACGAGCAGTACTTC; v_call: TRBV6-6; d_call: NA; clone_size: NA; cdr3_length: 13; j_call: TRBJ2-7
cdr3_aa: CASSLSVGTQYF; cdr3_nt: TGTGCCAGCAGCTTGTCCGTCGGGACACAGTATTTT; v_call: TRBV7-2; d_call: NA; clone_size: NA; cdr3_length: 12; j_call: TRBJ2-3
cdr3_aa: CASSLGQTATNEKLFF; cdr3_nt: TGCGCCAGCAGCTTGGGGCAGACTGCAACTAATGAAAAACTGTTTTTT; v_call: TRBV5-1; d_call: NA; clone_size: once; cdr3_length: 16; j_call: TRBJ1-4
cdr3_aa: CASSLGHDREPGELFF; cdr3_nt: TGTGCCAGCAGTCTGGGCCATGACAGGGAGCCCGGGGAGCTGTTTTTT; v_call: TRBV5-8; d_call: TRBD1; clone_size: NA; cdr3_length: 16; j_call: TRBJ2-2
cdr3_aa: CASIGTASSYEQYF; cdr3_nt: TGTGCCAGCATCGGGACAGCGAGCTCCTACGAGCAGTACTTC; v_call: TRBV6-1; d_call: TRBD1; clone_size: NA; cdr3_length: 14; j_call: TRBJ2-7
cdr3_aa: CASSLVLGGLTEAFF; cdr3_nt: TGTGCCAGCAGCTTAGTCCTCGGGGGGCTCACTGAAGCTTTCTTT; v_call: TRBV11-2; d_call: NA; clone_size: NA; cdr3_length: 15; j_call: TRBJ1-1
cdr3_aa: CASSLEAASPYEQYF; cdr3_nt: TGTGCCAGCAGCTTAGAGGCGGCCAGTCCCTACGAGCAGTACTTC; v_call: TRBV7-6; d_call: NA; clone_size: once; cdr3_length: 15; j_call: TRBJ2-7
cdr3_aa: CASSPGQGKKMEQFF; cdr3_nt: TGTGCCAGCAGCCCTGGACAGGGTAAAAAAATGGAGCAGTTCTTC; v_call: TRBV7-9; d_call: TRBD1; clone_size: NA; cdr3_length: 15; j_call: TRBJ2-1
cdr3_aa: CASSAGQGPYEQYF; cdr3_nt: TGTGCCAGCAGCGCAGGACAGGGGCCCTACGAGCAGTACTTC; v_call: TRBV9; d_call: TRBD1; clone_size: NA; cdr3_length: 14; j_call: TRBJ2-7
cdr3_aa: CASTPKNTGELFF; cdr3_nt: TGTGCCAGCACCCCCAAGAACACCGGGGAGCTGTTTTTT; v_call: TRBV5-6; d_call: NA; clone_size: NA; cdr3_length: 13; j_call: TRBJ2-2
cdr3_aa: CASSQEPGLAGGVEQFF; cdr3_nt: TGCGCCAGCAGCCAAGAGCCGGGACTAGCGGGAGGAGTTGAGCAGTTCTTC; v_call: TRBV4-3; d_call: TRBD2; clone_size: NA; cdr3_length: 17; j_call: TRBJ2-1
cdr3_aa: CVRSLANCRTGRALSDSGANVLTF; cdr3_nt: TGTGTCAGAAGCTTAGCCAATTGTAGGACCGGGAGGGCCTTGTCCGACTCTGGGGCCAACGTCCTGACTTTC; v_call: TRBV7-5; d_call: NA; clone_size: NA; cdr3_length: 24; j_call: TRBJ2-6
cdr3_aa: CASSLAENNEQFF; cdr3_nt: TGTGCCAGCAGCCTCGCGGAAAACAATGAGCAGTTCTTC; v_call: TRBV4-2; d_call: NA; clone_size: NA; cdr3_length: 13; j_call: TRBJ2-1
cdr3_aa: CASSPRQGAYEQYF; cdr3_nt: TGCGCCAGCAGCCCACGACAGGGAGCCTACGAGCAGTACTTC; v_call: TRBV4-1; d_call: TRBD1; clone_size: once; cdr3_length: 14; j_call: TRBJ2-7
cdr3_aa: CASSQPRGEQYF; cdr3_nt: TGCGCCAGCAGCCAACCTCGGGGCGAGCAGTACTTC; v_call: TRBV4-1; d_call: NA; clone_size: NA; cdr3_length: 12; j_call: TRBJ2-7
cdr3_aa: CSVVLTQGDSNQPQHF; cdr3_nt: TGCAGCGTTGTCCTCACACAGGGGGATAGCAATCAGCCCCAGCATTTT; v_call: TRBV29-1; d_call: TRBD1; clone_size: NA; cdr3_length: 16; j_call: TRBJ1-5
cdr3_aa: CASSFPTASDGNTIYF; cdr3_nt: TGTGCCAGCAGCTTTCCGACTGCCTCTGATGGAAACACCATATATTTT; v_call: TRBV7-9; d_call: NA; clone_size: NA; cdr3_length: 16; j_call: TRBJ1-3
cdr3_aa: CASSDGSKEGDKETQYF; cdr3_nt: TGTGCCAGCAGTGATGGATCCAAGGAAGGGGATAAAGAGACCCAGTACTTC; v_call: TRBV25-1; d_call: NA; clone_size: NA; cdr3_length: 17; j_call: TRBJ2-5
cdr3_aa: CASSYGQPQDTQYF; cdr3_nt: TGTGCCAGCAGTTACGGACAGCCCCAGGATACGCAGTATTTT; v_call: TRBV6-5; d_call: NA; clone_size: NA; cdr3_length: 14; j_call: TRBJ2-3
cdr3_aa: CASSPLDRGNTIYF; cdr3_nt: TGTGCCAGCAGTCCCCTGGACAGGGGAAACACCATATATTTT; v_call: TRBV27; d_call: TRBD1; clone_size: few; cdr3_length: 14; j_call: TRBJ1-3
cdr3_aa: CASSLAAHRAFQETQYF; cdr3_nt: TGTGCCAGCAGCTTAGCGGCCCACAGGGCCTTCCAAGAGACCCAGTACTTC; v_call: TRBV7-9; d_call: NA; clone_size: NA; cdr3_length: 17; j_call: TRBJ2-5
cdr3_aa: CASSPRADEQYF; cdr3_nt: TGTGCCAGCAGCCCTCGGGCGGACGAGCAGTACTTC; v_call: TRBV11-2; d_call: NA; clone_size: NA; cdr3_length: 12; j_call: TRBJ2-7
cdr3_aa: CASSPGTEANQPQHF; cdr3_nt: TGTGCCAGCAGCCCCGGGACAGAGGCCAATCAGCCCCAGCATTTT; v_call: TRBV28; d_call: TRBD1; clone_size: NA; cdr3_length: 15; j_call: TRBJ1-5
cdr3_aa: CASNRDSGYNEQFF; cdr3_nt: TGCGCCAGCAACAGGGACTCGGGTTACAATGAGCAGTTCTTC; v_call: TRBV5-1; d_call: NA; clone_size: NA; cdr3_length: 14; j_call: TRBJ2-1
cdr3_aa: CATSGGWSSYNEQFF; cdr3_nt: TGTGCCACCAGCGGAGGTTGGAGCTCCTACAATGAGCAGTTCTTC; v_call: TRBV15; d_call: NA; clone_size: NA; cdr3_length: 15; j_call: TRBJ2-1
cdr3_aa: CASRGLAENTGELFF; cdr3_nt: TGTGCCAGCAGAGGCCTAGCGGAGAACACCGGGGAGCTGTTTTTT; v_call: TRBV6-1; d_call: TRBD2; clone_size: NA; cdr3_length: 15; j_call: TRBJ2-2
cdr3_aa: CSVDYNEQFF; cdr3_nt: TGCAGCGTTGATTACAATGAGCAGTTCTTC; v_call: TRBV29-1; d_call: NA; clone_size: NA; cdr3_length: 10; j_call: TRBJ2-1
cdr3_aa: CASSPGKFGYEQYF; cdr3_nt: TGTGCCAGCAGCCCCGGGAAATTTGGCTACGAGCAGTACTTC; v_call: TRBV9; d_call: NA; clone_size: once; cdr3_length: 14; j_call: TRBJ2-7
cdr3_aa: CASSAAATYNEQFF; cdr3_nt: TGCGCCAGCAGCGCCGCGGCTACCTACAATGAGCAGTTCTTC; v_call: TRBV5-1; d_call: NA; clone_size: once; cdr3_length: 14; j_call: TRBJ2-1
cdr3_aa: CASSLSSGRYEQFF; cdr3_nt: TGTGCCAGCAGCTTGTCTAGCGGGAGATATGAGCAGTTCTTC; v_call: TRBV7-9; d_call: TRBD2; clone_size: NA; cdr3_length: 14; j_call: TRBJ2-1
cdr3_aa: CSVGLLTSNEQFF; cdr3_nt: TGCAGCGTTGGCCTACTAACGAGTAATGAGCAGTTCTTC; v_call: TRBV29-1; d_call: NA; clone_size: NA; cdr3_length: 13; j_call: TRBJ2-1
cdr3_aa: CSVEDRDSRYNEQFF; cdr3_nt: TGCAGCGTTGAAGACCGGGACAGTAGATACAATGAGCAGTTCTTC; v_call: TRBV29-1; d_call: TRBD1; clone_size: NA; cdr3_length: 15; j_call: TRBJ2-1
cdr3_aa: CASSLSFTGNEQFF; cdr3_nt: TGTGCCAGCAGCCTCTCGTTTACAGGGAATGAGCAGTTCTTC; v_call: TRBV11-2; d_call: NA; clone_size: NA; cdr3_length: 14; j_call: TRBJ2-1
cdr3_aa: CASSQDRGLGNEQFF; cdr3_nt: TGCGCCAGCAGCCAAGACAGGGGACTAGGAAATGAGCAGTTCTTC; v_call: TRBV4-1; d_call: TRBD2; clone_size: NA; cdr3_length: 15; j_call: TRBJ2-1
cdr3_aa: CASSPGTSTYEQYF; cdr3_nt: TGTGCCAGCAGCCCTGGGACCTCAACCTACGAGCAGTACTTC; v_call: TRBV7-2; d_call: NA; clone_size: NA; cdr3_length: 14; j_call: TRBJ2-7
cdr3_aa: CATTMQNTGHTQYF; cdr3_nt: TGTGCCACCACCATGCAAAACACGGGACATACGCAGTATTTT; v_call: TRBV15; d_call: NA; clone_size: NA; cdr3_length: 14; j_call: TRBJ2-3
cdr3_aa: CAWSGGGGREQYF; cdr3_nt: TGTGCCTGGAGTGGTGGGGGAGGGCGCGAGCAGTACTTC; v_call: TRBV30; d_call: TRBD2; clone_size: NA; cdr3_length: 13; j_call: TRBJ2-7
cdr3_aa: CAIRENTGLSYNEQFF; cdr3_nt: TGTGCCATCAGGGAAAACACAGGGCTCTCCTACAATGAGCAGTTCTTC; v_call: TRBV10-3; d_call: NA; clone_size: NA; cdr3_length: 16; j_call: TRBJ2-1
cdr3_aa: CASSLSMGAHYNEQFF; cdr3_nt: TGTGCCAGCAGCTTATCAATGGGCGCACACTACAATGAGCAGTTCTTC; v_call: TRBV7-6; d_call: NA; clone_size: NA; cdr3_length: 16; j_call: TRBJ2-1
cdr3_aa: CASSIRTENYGYTF; cdr3_nt: TGTGCCAGCTCAATTAGGACCGAGAACTATGGCTACACCTTC; v_call: TRBV18; d_call: NA; clone_size: few; cdr3_length: 14; j_call: TRBJ1-2
cdr3_aa: CASSSLRGSDQYF; cdr3_nt: TGTGCCAGCAGCTCACTGAGAGGTAGCGACCAGTACTTC; v_call: TRBV7-8; d_call: NA; clone_size: NA; cdr3_length: 13; j_call: TRBJ2-7
cdr3_aa: CASSGTGAEQYF; cdr3_nt: TGTGCCAGCAGCGGGACAGGGGCCGAGCAGTACTTC; v_call: TRBV7-9; d_call: TRBD1; clone_size: NA; cdr3_length: 12; j_call: TRBJ2-7
cdr3_aa: CASSVEGPALNEQFF; cdr3_nt: TGTGCCAGCAGCGTAGAAGGACCCGCCCTTAATGAGCAGTTCTTC; v_call: TRBV9; d_call: NA; clone_size: NA; cdr3_length: 15; j_call: TRBJ2-1
cdr3_aa: CASTPVGGITDTQYF; cdr3_nt: TGTGCCAGCACCCCCGTCGGAGGGATCACAGATACGCAGTATTTT; v_call: TRBV7-6; d_call: NA; clone_size: NA; cdr3_length: 15; j_call: TRBJ2-3
cdr3_aa: CASSPGTSGGSSYNEQFF; cdr3_nt: TGTGCCAGCAGCCCAGGGACTAGCGGGGGAAGCTCCTACAATGAGCAGTTCTTC; v_call: TRBV7-9; d_call: TRBD2; clone_size: NA; cdr3_length: 18; j_call: TRBJ2-1